This TCR beta chain was sequenced during a study of T cell changes during pregnancy in multiple sclerosis. This CDR3 comprises 15 residues. The germline V and J ends were trimmed by 5 bases and 2 bases, with 14 bases remaining between them. Looked up from germline, CDR1 is SGHAT and CDR2 is FQNNGV. TCRdb's table, derived via immunoSEQ multiplex PCR, lists solely in-frame clones and lacks some. Counted here are roughly 35,000 clones, 90% to 95% occurring once; the ten biggest clones make up around 0.47%. The TCR originated in a female donor with multiple sclerosis, enrolled in a pregnancy study. The V gene is TRBV11-2, the J gene TRBJ2-3, with a weak D call TRBD1 (6 bases). Sequenced material: CD4+ T cells from peripheral blood mononuclear cells, taken after pregnancy. The CDR3 spells CASSPDRSLTDTQYF. DNA for the CDR3: TGTGCCAGCAGCCCAGACAGGAGCCTCACAGATACGCAGTATTTT.